These T cell receptor beta chains were read from a single sample in a study of identical twins. MiXCR was run by TCRdb on the 5' RACE reads, yielding one entry per CDR3 protein. This sample has over 200,000 distinct CDR3 sequences, with over 5% found just once. A further study also used this sample, focusing on T cells expressing NK-cell markers.

Sequenced: CD8+ T cells sorted from blood. The receptor source for this set is a woman between 18 and 29 years old in good health. CDR3s include the opening cysteine and the closing phenylalanine or tryptophan. The D gene is left open where the match is weak. Only part of the rows carry a size: once, few, many, or a class if the clone is expanded.

>TRBJ1-1|NA|TRBV7-9|TRBD1
CASSRPDGDREAFF
TGTGCCAGCAGCCGTCCAGATGGGGACAGGGAAGCTTTCTTT
>TRBJ2-5|few|TRBV7-2|NA
CASSLIPWETQYF
TGTGCCAGCAGCCTCATCCCTTGGGAGACCCAGTACTTC
>TRBJ2-7|few|TRBV7-6|NA
CASSQDRPYEQYF
TGTGCCAGCAGCCAAGACAGACCCTACGAGCAGTACTTC
>TRBJ2-2|NA|TRBV12-5|NA
CASGLALLWTGELFF
TGTGCTAGTGGTTTGGCTCTTCTCTGGACCGGGGAGCTGTTTTTT
>TRBJ2-7|NA|TRBV14|TRBD2
CASSQDLGLARYEQYF
TGTGCCAGCAGCCAAGATTTGGGACTAGCTCGCTACGAGCAGTACTTC
>TRBJ2-5|many|TRBV7-9|NA
CASSPRAQETQYF
TGTGCCAGCAGTCCCCGGGCACAAGAGACCCAGTACTTC
>TRBJ2-5|few|TRBV2|TRBD2
CASSPGLAGALQETQYF
TGTGCCAGCAGCCCGGGACTAGCGGGGGCCTTACAAGAGACCCAGTACTTC
>TRBJ2-1|NA|TRBV4-3|TRBD2
CASSRTSGMSEQFF
TGCGCCAGCAGTCGGACTAGCGGGATGAGTGAGCAGTTCTTC
>TRBJ2-5|NA|TRBV3-1|NA
CASSPLVWETQYF
TGTGCCAGCAGCCCCCTAGTTTGGGAGACCCAGTACTTC
>TRBJ2-2|once|TRBV6-5|NA
CASSYVGGFPGELFF
TGTGCCAGCAGTTACGTCGGGGGATTTCCCGGGGAGCTGTTTTTT
>TRBJ2-5|few|TRBV11-2|NA
CASSSADRAYF
TGTGCCAGCAGCTCGGCCGACAGAGCGTACTTC
>TRBJ2-2|few|TRBV7-8|NA
CANERGVERATGELFF
TGTGCTAACGAACGCGGGGTCGAGCGAGCCACCGGGGAGCTGTTTTTT
>TRBJ2-1|many|TRBV3-1|NA
CASSRPGLPNEQFF
TGTGCCAGCAGCCGACCGGGACTTCCCAATGAGCAGTTCTTC
>TRBJ1-5|many|TRBV5-1|NA
CASSLGQGQPQHF
TGCGCCAGCAGCTTGGGTCAGGGCCAGCCCCAGCATTTT
>TRBJ1-5|many|TRBV6-1|NA
CASSEEEGMGNQPQHF
TGTGCCAGCAGTGAAGAGGAAGGGATGGGCAATCAGCCCCAGCATTTT
>TRBJ2-3|few|TRBV30|TRBD2
CAWATSGSTDTQYF
TGTGCCTGGGCGACTAGCGGTAGCACAGATACGCAGTATTTT
>TRBJ2-1|many|TRBV9|TRBD1
CASSLPGQGYNEQFF
TGTGCCAGCAGCTTACCGGGACAGGGTTACAATGAGCAGTTCTTC
>TRBJ1-4|NA|TRBV6-1|TRBD1
CASSHRGDPNEKLFF
TGTGCCAGCAGCCACAGGGGGGACCCTAATGAAAAACTGTTTTTT
>TRBJ2-1|NA|TRBV6-1|TRBD2
CASSLSGLYNEQFF
TGTGCCAGCAGCCTTAGCGGGCTCTACAATGAGCAGTTCTTC
>TRBJ2-3|few|TRBV12-3/TRBV12-4|NA
CASIGGGEPDTQYF
TGTGCCAGCATCGGTGGCGGGGAGCCAGATACGCAGTATTTT
>TRBJ2-2|few|TRBV7-6|NA
CASSRPKDREGTGELFF
TGTGCCAGCAGCCGCCCCAAGGATCGAGAGGGCACCGGGGAGCTGTTTTTT
>TRBJ2-1|many|TRBV27|TRBD1
CASNGDRAGSDNEQFF
TGTGCCAGCAATGGGGACAGGGCGGGGTCGGACAATGAGCAGTTCTTC
>TRBJ2-7|few|TRBV7-9|NA
CASEGPRLEQYF
TGTGCCAGCGAAGGTCCTCGGCTCGAGCAGTACTTC
>TRBJ2-5|many|TRBV12-3/TRBV12-4|NA
CASRSTQETQYF
TGTGCCAGCAGGTCCACCCAAGAGACCCAGTACTTC
>TRBJ1-3|NA|TRBV7-9|NA
CASSTTVNENTIYF
TGTGCCAGCAGCACGACAGTAAATGAAAACACCATATATTTT
>TRBJ1-1|many|TRBV7-8|NA
CASSLPAREEAFF
TGTGCCAGCAGCTTACCCGCTCGGGAGGAAGCTTTCTTT
>TRBJ2-7|NA|TRBV27|TRBD2
CASSLWEGPYEQYF
TGTGCCAGCAGTTTATGGGAGGGCCCCTACGAGCAGTACTTC
>TRBJ1-1|many|TRBV11-2|NA
CASSAREGRGEAFF
TGTGCCAGCAGCGCGAGGGAAGGGCGGGGTGAAGCTTTCTTT
>TRBJ1-6|few|TRBV12-3/TRBV12-4|NA
CASSFPGNNSPLHF
TGTGCCAGCAGTTTCCCCGGAAATAATTCACCCCTCCACTTT
>TRBJ2-7|NA|TRBV12-3/TRBV12-4|NA
CASSFVSYEQYF
TGTGCCAGCAGTTTTGTGTCCTACGAGCAGTACTTC
>TRBJ2-1|many|TRBV7-9|NA
CASSLGRDEQFF
TGTGCCAGCAGCTTGGGGCGAGATGAGCAGTTCTTC
>TRBJ2-7|NA|TRBV11-2|NA
CASSLAGRREQYF
TGTGCCAGCAGCCTAGCTGGGCGGAGAGAGCAGTACTTC
>TRBJ2-2|NA|TRBV11-3|NA
CASSDLQGNTGELFF
TGTGCCAGCAGCGACTTACAGGGAAACACCGGGGAGCTGTTTTTT
>TRBJ1-2|few|TRBV6-1|NA
CASALKGVNYGYTF
TGTGCCAGCGCCCTAAAAGGGGTTAACTATGGCTACACCTTC
>TRBJ2-6|many|TRBV6-1|NA
CASSPLRLIPGANVLTF
TGTGCCAGCAGTCCTCTAAGACTGATCCCCGGGGCCAACGTCCTGACTTTC
>TRBJ2-1|many|TRBV4-2|NA
CASSQELLGTEQFF
TGTGCCAGCAGCCAAGAGTTATTGGGTACTGAGCAGTTCTTC
>TRBJ2-3|many|TRBV5-6|NA
CASSDITDTQYF
TGTGCCAGCTCCGACATAACAGATACGCAGTATTTT
>TRBJ2-5|few|TRBV9|TRBD2
CASSAPLGLAGGMGGETQYF
TGTGCCAGCAGCGCGCCACTGGGACTAGCGGGGGGCATGGGCGGTGAGACCCAGTACTTC
>TRBJ2-7|few|TRBV14|NA
CASSRTVVFEQYF
TGTGCCAGCAGCAGGACCGTCGTTTTCGAGCAGTACTTC
>TRBJ2-1|NA|TRBV11-2|NA
CASSCSWDEQFF
TGTGCCAGCAGCTGTAGCTGGGATGAGCAGTTCTTC
>TRBJ2-2|few|TRBV5-1|NA
CASSLEATGELFF
TGCGCCAGCAGCTTGGAGGCAACCGGGGAGCTGTTTTTT
>TRBJ2-1|NA|TRBV20-1|TRBD1
CSAIRRDRHLPSYNEQFF
TGCAGTGCTATCCGCAGGGACAGACACTTACCCTCCTACAATGAGCAGTTCTTC
>TRBJ2-3|few|TRBV27|NA
CASSLRTFTDTQYF
TGTGCCAGCAGTTTGAGAACCTTCACAGATACGCAGTATTTT
>TRBJ2-5|few|TRBV9|NA
CASSVAEFRDFQETQYF
TGTGCCAGCAGCGTAGCGGAATTCCGGGACTTTCAAGAGACCCAGTACTTC
>TRBJ2-7|NA|TRBV7-6|NA
CASSLELALDNEQYF
TGTGCCAGCAGCTTAGAATTAGCTCTGGACAACGAGCAGTACTTC
>TRBJ2-1|many|TRBV12-3/TRBV12-4|NA
CASSFAQPEQFF
TGTGCCAGCAGTTTCGCGCAGCCGGAGCAGTTCTTC
>TRBJ2-2|many|TRBV15|TRBD1
CATSPGQEDTGELFF
TGTGCCACCAGCCCTGGACAGGAAGACACCGGGGAGCTGTTTTTT
>TRBJ1-2|NA|TRBV12-3/TRBV12-4|NA
CASSLGGRGRRGYTF
TGTGCCAGCAGTTTAGGGGGGCGGGGGCGCCGGGGCTACACCTTC
>TRBJ1-1|NA|TRBV27|NA
CASRSGVLNTEAFF
TGTGCCAGCAGATCGGGAGTTTTGAACACTGAAGCTTTCTTT
>TRBJ1-4|many|TRBV27|NA
CASSSGGGPSTNEKLFF
TGTGCCAGCAGTTCGGGCGGGGGGCCCTCAACTAATGAAAAACTGTTTTTT
>TRBJ2-2|NA|TRBV4-3|NA
CASSQPRGMAGELFF
TGCGCCAGCAGCCAACCTCGAGGGATGGCCGGGGAGCTGTTTTTT
>TRBJ2-1|few|TRBV15|TRBD2
CATSRGLSAGGRNEQFF
TGTGCCACCAGCAGGGGGCTCTCAGCGGGAGGTCGTAATGAGCAGTTCTTC
>TRBJ1-2|NA|TRBV12-3/TRBV12-4|NA
CASVEGTNYGYTF
TGTGCCAGCGTGGAGGGGACTAACTATGGCTACACCTTC
>TRBJ1-1|few|TRBV18|TRBD1
CASSRKTGDSTEAFF
TGTGCCAGCTCACGGAAGACAGGGGATTCCACTGAAGCTTTCTTT
>TRBJ1-2|few|TRBV6-2/TRBV6-3|NA
CASSYPGWTDGYTF
TGTGCCAGCAGTTACCCCGGGTGGACGGATGGCTACACCTTC